The 16 T cell receptor beta chains listed next were all sequenced from one sample in a study of CD8 T cells in ankylosing spondylitis. Their specific antigens are unknown. Findings of the study overall: There was a TCR beta motif, made of fewer than 10 highly homologous variants, that appeared characteristic of ankylosing spondylitis blood.

Via MiXCR, TCRdb re-called the 5' RACE reads, giving one row per CDR3 protein. The sample has around 480,000 distinct CDR3 sequences, roughly 17% seen once; the top ten hold about 0.94%. Sequencing used blood, either unsorted or a sorted T cell fraction (not recorded which). Receptors originate from a male donor with ankylosing spondylitis.

This clonotype occurred many times. The CDR3 is CASSPLRESRNTEAFF. The CDR3 DNA is TGTGCCAGCAGTCCTTTAAGGGAATCCCGAAACACTGAAGCTTTCTTT. The rearrangement joins TRBV6-1 to TRBJ1-1; D is undetermined. From germline, CDR1 is MNHNS and CDR2 SASEGT. V dropped 5 bases and J dropped 2 bases, with 18 bases sitting between them. This CDR3 is 16 amino acids long.

This clonotype was recorded at least ten times. This chain uses TRBV10-3 with TRBJ2-5; the match to TRBD2 covers 10 bases. The V gene end was trimmed by 3 bases and the J gene end by 4 bases; junction bases not matched to a gene: 17. The CDR3 is 19 amino acids. Germline V CDR1 and CDR2: ENHRY, SYGVKD. The CDR3 DNA is TGTGCCATCAGTGATATATATACAGGTCTAGCGGGAGTATTAGAGACCCAGTACTTC. Translation: CAISDIYTGLAGVLETQYF.

V is TRBV12-3 or TRBV12-4 and J is TRBJ2-7; 11 nucleotides agree with TRBD1. V lost 6 bases, J lost 2 bases, and 6 bases stayed unmatched. This CDR3 has 15 amino acids. The CDR3 DNA sequence: TGTGCCAGCAGCCGAGGGACAGGGGGAGCCTACGAGCAGTACTTC. Its translation is CASSRGTGGAYEQYF.

The chain recombines TRBV5-5 with TRBJ2-3; either TRBD1 or TRBD2 may fit D (5 bases each). The V and J ends lost 0 bases and 6 bases respectively, with 17 bases between them. CDR1 is SGHKS, CDR2 YYEKEE, per germline (reference sequence). The CDR3 covers 16 residues. The CDR3 loop is CASSLGSGTLTDTQYF. For the CDR3, the DNA is TGTGCCAGCAGCTTGGGTTCAGGGACCCTCACGGATACGCAGTATTTT.

There are a few counts of this clonotype. The chain uses TRBV15 and TRBJ2-1; TRBD2 matches at 9 bases. The V gene end was trimmed by 1 base and the J gene end by 0 bases; junction bases not matched to a gene: 7. CDR1 is LNHNV and CDR2 is YYDKDF in the germline V gene (reference sequence). This CDR3 has 18 amino acids. CDR3 sequence: CATSRGSGGTSSYNEQFF. The CDR3 DNA reads as TGTGCCACCAGCAGAGGTAGCGGGGGTACTAGCTCCTACAATGAGCAGTTCTTC.

Many counts were recorded for this clonotype. The CDR3 loop is CASSLGREQFF. In DNA form, the CDR3 reads TGTGCCAGCAGTCTAGGACGTGAGCAGTTCTTC. The chain carries TRBV12-3 or TRBV12-4 and TRBJ2-1, with D unresolved. The CDR3 contains 11 residues. V lost 5 bases and J lost 9, with 8 bases in between.

This clonotype has just a few counts. This chain uses TRBV25-1 with TRBJ1-4, with D hard to call. V lost 2 bases and J lost 0, with 4 bases in between. In germline, CDR1 is MGHDK, CDR2 SYGVNS. The CDR3 sequence is 14 residues long. For the CDR3, the DNA is TGTGCCAGCAGTGAAAGGGCAACTAATGAAAAACTGTTTTTT. Residues: CASSERATNEKLFF.

This chain connects TRBV6-1 to TRBJ1-5; D gene ambiguous. This CDR3 spans 11 amino acids. The V end lost 3 bases, the J end lost 12 bases, and 9 bases lay between the germline ends. Germline CDR1 is MNHNS and CDR2 is SASEGT. The CDR3 nucleotides read TGTGCCAGCAGTGATGCCAGAGGCCAGCATTTT. Amino acid sequence: CASSDARGQHF.

This clonotype was detected many times. The chain combines TRBV5-1 with TRBJ2-2, with D hard to call. Germline values: CDR1 SGHRS, CDR2 YFSETQ. The CDR3 is 15 residues long. The V and J ends lost 0 bases and 7 bases respectively, with 13 bases between them. CDR3 sequence: CASSLGAGSRGELFF. Here the CDR3 DNA reads TGCGCCAGCAGCTTGGGAGCCGGGTCCCGCGGGGAGCTGTTTTTT.

This clonotype was seen more than once but under ten times. The chain couples TRBV6-2 or TRBV6-3 to TRBJ2-5, with D perhaps matching TRBD1 (5 bases). The CDR3 is made up of 13 amino acids. Germline-derived CDR1 and CDR2 are MNHEY and SVGEGT. Between the trimmed V and J ends, which lost 5 bases and 7 bases, there was a span of 14 bases. The CDR3 loop is CASSQDTSGTQYF. The CDR3 DNA reads TGTGCCAGCAGTCAGGACACTTCGGGGACCCAGTACTTC.

This clonotype has ten or more counts. V usage is TRBV5-1 and J usage is TRBJ2-3, with D possibly matching TRBD2 (6 bases). In germline, CDR1 is SGHRS, CDR2 YFSETQ. The CDR3 is 14 residues long. Between the trimmed V and J ends, which lost 2 bases and 3 bases, there was a span of 10 bases. The CDR3 sequence: CASSFREATDTQYF. In DNA, the CDR3 is TGCGCCAGCAGCTTTAGGGAGGCGACAGATACGCAGTATTTT.

This clonotype was seen a few times. The chain employs TRBV20-1 and TRBJ1-1, with TRBD1 as a possible D gene (5 bases). V dropped 0 bases and J dropped 3 bases, with 8 bases sitting between them. Per the germline V gene, CDR1 is DFQATT and CDR2 is SNEGSKA (reference sequence). The CDR3 contains 13 residues. The CDR3 here is CSARDWGDTEAFF. CDR3 bases: TGCAGTGCTAGAGATTGGGGGGACACTGAAGCTTTCTTT.

This clonotype has a handful of counts. This chain uses TRBV20-1 with TRBJ2-7, with 10 bases matching TRBD1. Germline V gene lookup returns CDR1 DFQATT and CDR2 SNEGSKA (reference sequence). CDR3 size: 16 residues. V dropped 0 bases and J dropped 3; count of bases not matched to a gene: 8. CDR3 nucleotides: TGCAGTGCTAGAGATACCGGGACAGGGGAGTTCTACGAGCAGTACTTC. It yields the protein CSARDTGTGEFYEQYF.

This clonotype was detected a few times. The chain links TRBV5-1 to TRBJ1-2; the D gene is possibly TRBD1 (5 bases). The CDR3 runs to 14 residues. The V gene lost 4 bases and the J gene lost 4 bases, with 14 bases spanning the gap. Per germline, CDR1 SGHRS and CDR2 YFSETQ. This CDR3 is CASSAPGPLYGYTF. CDR3 bases: TGCGCCAGCAGCGCGCCGGGACCGCTCTATGGCTACACCTTC.

This clonotype turned up a few times. This sequence joins TRBV7-3 and TRBJ2-1; no clear D gene. V gave up 1 base and J gave up 1 base, with 8 bases separating them. Germline V gene sequence: CDR1 SGHTA, CDR2 FQGTGA. The CDR3 is 15 amino acids. The CDR3 DNA reads TGTGCCAGCAGCTTAATCCCCAGTTCCTACAATGAGCAGTTCTTC. This encodes CASSLIPSSYNEQFF. The full variable domain, with the rest looked up from reference TRBV7-3 and TRBJ2-1, is GAGVSQTPSNKVTEKGKYVELRCDPISGHTALYWYRQSLGQGPEFLIYFQGTGAADDSGLPNDRFFAVRPEGSVSTLKIQRTERGDSAVYLCASSLIPSSYNEQFFGPGTRLTVL.

This clonotype was counted ten times or more. The CDR3 DNA is TGCGCCAGCAGCTTGGCCGGATTCACAGATACGCAGTATTTT. Translation gives CASSLAGFTDTQYF. The chain links TRBV5-1 to TRBJ2-3; D not resolved. The CDR3 is 14 amino acids. Germline V gives CDR1 SGHRS, CDR2 YFSETQ. Trimming pared 0 bases from V and 2 bases from J, leaving 7 bases between.